This TCR beta chain was obtained from a study of OX40 agonist ivuxolimab in advanced cancers. Study results and caveats: Antigen specificity remained undetermined for the expanded peripheral T cells.

Produced via immunoSEQ multiplex PCR; TCRdb's table is partial and in-frame only. In the table there are about 46,000 clones, roughly 84% of which are singletons. There are 17 residues in the CDR3. V shed 1 base and J 5 bases; nucleotides not matched to a gene: 9. Germline lookup yields CDR1 SGHVS and CDR2 FNYEAQ. Comments on this clone: Its antigen is currently unknown.

J is TRBJ2-5 and V is TRBV7-6; 11 bases are shared with TRBD2. This receptor was identified in an adult with an advanced solid tumor such as melanoma, head and neck, liver or kidney cancer. Sequenced here: CD4+ or CD8+ T cells sorted from blood, sampled in a trial of the OX40 agonist ivuxolimab. The CDR3 loop is CASSLGASGGPAETQYF. CDR3 nucleotide sequence: TGTGCCAGCAGCTTAGGGGCTAGCGGGGGGCCGGCGGAGACCCAGTACTTC.